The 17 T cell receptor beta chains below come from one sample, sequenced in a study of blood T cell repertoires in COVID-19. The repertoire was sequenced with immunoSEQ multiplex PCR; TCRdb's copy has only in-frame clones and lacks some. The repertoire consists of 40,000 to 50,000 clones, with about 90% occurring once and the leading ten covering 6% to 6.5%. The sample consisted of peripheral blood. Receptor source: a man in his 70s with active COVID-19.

CDR3 coding DNA: TGCGCCAGCAGCGACACCGGGACAGGGCTTGAAGCTTTCTTT. It translates to CASSDTGTGLEAFF. The chain combines TRBV5-1 with TRBJ1-1, with 9 bases matching TRBD1. Germline CDR1 is SGHRS and CDR2 is YFSETQ. V lost 4 bases to trimming and J lost 7 bases; unmatched junction nucleotides: 8. The CDR3 runs to 14 residues.

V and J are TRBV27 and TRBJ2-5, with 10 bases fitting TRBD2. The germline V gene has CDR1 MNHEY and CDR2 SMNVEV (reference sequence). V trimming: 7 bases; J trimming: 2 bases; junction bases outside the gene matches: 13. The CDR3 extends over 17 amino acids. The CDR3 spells CASNLAGAPLGQETQYF. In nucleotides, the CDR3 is TGTGCCAGCAACCTAGCGGGGGCGCCCCTCGGGCAAGAGACCCAGTACTTC.

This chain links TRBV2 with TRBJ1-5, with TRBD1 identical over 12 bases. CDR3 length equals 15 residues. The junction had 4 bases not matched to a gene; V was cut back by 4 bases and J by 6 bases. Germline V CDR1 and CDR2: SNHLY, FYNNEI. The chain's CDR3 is CASSGGQGAGQPQHF. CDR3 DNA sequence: TGTGCCAGCAGTGGGGGACAGGGGGCAGGTCAGCCCCAGCATTTT.

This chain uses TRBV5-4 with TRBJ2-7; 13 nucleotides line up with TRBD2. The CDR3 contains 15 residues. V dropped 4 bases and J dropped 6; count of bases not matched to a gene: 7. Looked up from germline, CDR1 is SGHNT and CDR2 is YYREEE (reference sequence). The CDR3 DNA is TGTGCCAGCAGCCCGACTAGCGGGGGGATCACCGAGCAGTACTTC. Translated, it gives CASSPTSGGITEQYF.

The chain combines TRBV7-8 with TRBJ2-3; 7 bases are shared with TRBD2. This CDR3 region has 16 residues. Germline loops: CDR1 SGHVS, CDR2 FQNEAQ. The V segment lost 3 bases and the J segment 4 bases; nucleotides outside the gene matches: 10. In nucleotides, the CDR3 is TGTGCCAGCAGCTTGGCAGGGACTACTCCCTCAGATACGCAGTATTTT. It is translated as CASSLAGTTPSDTQYF.

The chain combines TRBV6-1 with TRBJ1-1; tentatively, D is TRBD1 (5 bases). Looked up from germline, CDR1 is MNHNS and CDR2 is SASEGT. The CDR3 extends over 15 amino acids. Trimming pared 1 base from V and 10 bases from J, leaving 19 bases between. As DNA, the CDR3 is TGTGCCAGCAGTGAAGGGAACGCGGAGGGGAATGTAGCTTTCTTT. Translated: CASSEGNAEGNVAFF.

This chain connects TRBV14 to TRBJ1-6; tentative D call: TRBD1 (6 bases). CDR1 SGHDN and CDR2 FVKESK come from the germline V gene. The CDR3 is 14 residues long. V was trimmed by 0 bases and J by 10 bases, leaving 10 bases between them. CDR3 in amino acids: CASSQESRGSPLHF. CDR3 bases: TGTGCCAGCAGCCAAGAATCCAGGGGATCACCCCTCCACTTT.

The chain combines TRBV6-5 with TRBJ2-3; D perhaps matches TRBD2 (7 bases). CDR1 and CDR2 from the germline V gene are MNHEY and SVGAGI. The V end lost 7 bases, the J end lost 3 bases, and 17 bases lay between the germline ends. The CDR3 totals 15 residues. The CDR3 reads CASTSQGGGTDTQYF. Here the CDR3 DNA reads TGTGCCAGCACGTCACAGGGCGGGGGTACAGATACGCAGTATTTT.

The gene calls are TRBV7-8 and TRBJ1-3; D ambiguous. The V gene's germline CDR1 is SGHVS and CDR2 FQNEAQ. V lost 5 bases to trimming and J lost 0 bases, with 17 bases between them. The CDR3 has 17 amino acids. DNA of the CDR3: TGTGCCAGCAGCCCTAGTTGGGAGGGCTACTCTGGAAACACCATATATTTT. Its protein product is CASSPSWEGYSGNTIYF.

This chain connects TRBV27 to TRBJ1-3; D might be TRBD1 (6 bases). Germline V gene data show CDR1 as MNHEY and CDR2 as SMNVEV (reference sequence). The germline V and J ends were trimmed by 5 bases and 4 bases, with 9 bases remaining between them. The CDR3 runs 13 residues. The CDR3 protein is CASSRTEGNTIYF. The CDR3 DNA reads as TGTGCCAGCAGTAGGACAGAGGGAAACACCATATATTTT.

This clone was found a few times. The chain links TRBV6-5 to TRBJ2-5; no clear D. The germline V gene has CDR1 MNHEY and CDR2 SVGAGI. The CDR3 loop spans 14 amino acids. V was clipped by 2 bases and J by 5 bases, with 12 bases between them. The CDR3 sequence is CASSYGPLDETQYF. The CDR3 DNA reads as TGTGCCAGCAGTTACGGGCCTCTTGATGAGACCCAGTACTTC.

In DNA form, the CDR3 reads TGTGCCAGCAGCCTACAGGGGGCTAGGGAGACCCAGTACTTC. Its protein is CASSLQGARETQYF. The V and J genes are TRBV7-2 and TRBJ2-5, with 9 bases that match TRBD1. J was trimmed by 5 bases and V by 5 bases; bases with no gene match: 6. CDR3 length: 14 residues. CDR1 SGHTA and CDR2 FQGNSA come from the germline V gene.

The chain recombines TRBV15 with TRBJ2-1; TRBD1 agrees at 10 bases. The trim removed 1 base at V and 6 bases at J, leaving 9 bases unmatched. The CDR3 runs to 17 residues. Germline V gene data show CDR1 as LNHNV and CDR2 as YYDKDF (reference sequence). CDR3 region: CATSRGPGGTGVNEQFF. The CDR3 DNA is TGTGCCACCAGCAGAGGCCCGGGCGGGACAGGGGTCAATGAGCAGTTCTTC.

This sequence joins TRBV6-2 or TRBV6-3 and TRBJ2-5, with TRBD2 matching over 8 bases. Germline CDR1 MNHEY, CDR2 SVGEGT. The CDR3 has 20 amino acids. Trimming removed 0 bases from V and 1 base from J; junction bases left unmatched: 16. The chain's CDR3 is CASSYSSRSGGTSSQETQYF. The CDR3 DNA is TGTGCCAGCAGTTACTCGAGTAGGTCGGGAGGGACCTCGAGCCAAGAGACCCAGTACTTC.

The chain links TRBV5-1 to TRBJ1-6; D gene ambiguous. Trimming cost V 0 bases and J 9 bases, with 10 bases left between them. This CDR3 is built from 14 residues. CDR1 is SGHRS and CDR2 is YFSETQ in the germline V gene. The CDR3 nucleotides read TGCGCCAGCAGCTTGGAATCGAGTTTTTCACCCCTCCACTTT. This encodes CASSLESSFSPLHF.

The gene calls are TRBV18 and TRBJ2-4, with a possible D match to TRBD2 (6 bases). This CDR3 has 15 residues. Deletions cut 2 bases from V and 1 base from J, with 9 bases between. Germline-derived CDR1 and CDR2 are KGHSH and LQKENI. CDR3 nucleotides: TGTGCCAGCTCACCAGGGCTAGCGGCCAAAAACATTCAGTACTTC. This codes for CASSPGLAAKNIQYF.

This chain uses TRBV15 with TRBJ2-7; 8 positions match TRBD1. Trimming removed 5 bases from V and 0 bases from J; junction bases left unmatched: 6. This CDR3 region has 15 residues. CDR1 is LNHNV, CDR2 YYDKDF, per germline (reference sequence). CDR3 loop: CATSAGTGSSYEQYF. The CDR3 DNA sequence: TGTGCCACCAGCGCTGGGACAGGCTCCTCCTACGAGCAGTACTTC.